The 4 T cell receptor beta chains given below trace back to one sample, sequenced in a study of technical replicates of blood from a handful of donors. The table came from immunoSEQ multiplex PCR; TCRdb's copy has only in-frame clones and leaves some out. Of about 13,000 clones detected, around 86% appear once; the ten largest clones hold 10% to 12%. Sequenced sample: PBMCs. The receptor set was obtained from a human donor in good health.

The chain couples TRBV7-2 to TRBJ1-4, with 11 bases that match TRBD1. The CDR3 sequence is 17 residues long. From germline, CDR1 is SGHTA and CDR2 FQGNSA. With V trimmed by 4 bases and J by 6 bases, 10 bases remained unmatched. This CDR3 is CASSSVGTGGLDEKLFF. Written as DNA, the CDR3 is TGTGCCAGCAGCTCAGTCGGGACAGGGGGATTGGATGAAAAACTGTTTTTT.

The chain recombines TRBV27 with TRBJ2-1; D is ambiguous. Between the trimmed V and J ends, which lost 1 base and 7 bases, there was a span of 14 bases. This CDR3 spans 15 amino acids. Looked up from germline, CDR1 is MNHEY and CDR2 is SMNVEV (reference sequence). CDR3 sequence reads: CASSLWAVVNNEQFF. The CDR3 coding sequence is TGTGCCAGCAGTTTATGGGCAGTGGTCAATAATGAGCAGTTCTTC.

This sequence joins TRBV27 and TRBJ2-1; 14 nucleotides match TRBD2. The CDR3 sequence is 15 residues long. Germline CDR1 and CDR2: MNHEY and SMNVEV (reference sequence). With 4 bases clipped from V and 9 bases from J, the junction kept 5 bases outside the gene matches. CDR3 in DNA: TGTGCCAGCAGTTCCGGGACTAGCGGGAGAGGTGAGCAGTTCTTC. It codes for CASSSGTSGRGEQFF.

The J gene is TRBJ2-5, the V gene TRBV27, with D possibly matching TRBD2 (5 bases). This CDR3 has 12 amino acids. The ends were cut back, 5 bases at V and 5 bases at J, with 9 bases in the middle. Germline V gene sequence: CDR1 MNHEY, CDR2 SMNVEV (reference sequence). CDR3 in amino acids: CASSPGLETQYF. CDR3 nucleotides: TGTGCCAGCAGTCCGGGGTTGGAGACCCAGTACTTC.